This TCR beta chain stems from a study of T cell changes during pregnancy in multiple sclerosis. The table came from immunoSEQ multiplex PCR; TCRdb's copy has only in-frame clones and leaves some out. Of more than 20,000 clones listed, around nine tenths are singletons. This CDR3 region has 15 residues. CDR1 is MNHEY and CDR2 is SMNVEV in the germline V gene (reference sequence). V shed 7 bases and J 6 bases; nucleotides not matched to a gene: 6. This clone was detected once. The sample here was CD8+ T cells from peripheral blood mononuclear cells, taken in the third trimester of pregnancy. The clonotype was recovered from a female donor in good health, enrolled as a control in a pregnancy study. The genes are TRBV27 and TRBJ2-2, with 12 bases fitting TRBD2. The CDR3 nucleotides read TGTGCCAGCACCCGCGCTAGCGGGGGGGCCGGGGAGCTGTTTTTT. This gives the protein CASTRASGGAGELFF.